The T cell receptor (beta chain) under discussion was sequenced for a study of a mutant IDH1 vaccine in newly diagnosed glioma (dated by TCRdb to 2020 to 2022). In the study overall: Eight vaccinations were administered to patients in weeks 1, 3, 5, 7, 11, 15, 19 and 23, corresponding to visits V03 through V10. Of the 32 patients who were treated, 62.5% were male and about 40% were female, and the mean age was roughly 40 years. Six visits were used for peripheral blood collection: V03 (baseline), V05, V07, V10, V12 and V13. For exploratory analyses, around 26 treated patients had longitudinal TCRB deep sequencing done wherever samples were available. Prior to enrollment, patients had been given standard therapy consisting of radiotherapy alone, temozolomide alone, or radiochemotherapy with temozolomide, with the combination given to most patients. Vaccination was initiated 4-6 weeks after radiotherapy alone, or concurrently with temozolomide cycles in the chemotherapy-containing groups. Broad study findings and their caveats: Immune responses induced by the vaccine were seen in approximately 93% of patients across multiple MHC alleles. No apparent relationship was observed between pseudoprogression and alterations in the top peripheral T cell clonotypes detected by TCRB sequencing. It was noted by the authors that analyses of patient blood samples could not be reproduced owing to sample limitations. PBMC samples for TCRB deep sequencing were selected based on availability.

The library was built by means of the immunoSEQ multiplex PCR assay. Rearranged TCR beta chain sequences were amplified with the hsTCRB Kit following the manufacturer's protocol. TCRB libraries were sequenced on an Illumina MiSeq. Turning to the authors' computational methods: Demultiplexing, trimming and gene mapping were performed with the kit vendor's proprietary platform. TCRdb obtained this table from immuneACCESS and retained in-frame rearrangements with V and J assigned. These tables miss some clones; where compared with another copy, unresolved V genes account for less than half of the shortfall, and the remainder is unexplained. V and J calls and clone size follow that table, whereas D and trimming were derived from the DNA. A total of approximately 57,000 clones appear in this sample, about 81% of them only once. The leading ten clones occupy 6.5% to 9% of the sample. This clone came up a few times. Its antigen is currently not known. Base qualities are not at hand, and no much larger clone is one base apart.

V gives up 1 base and J gives up 3 bases, and the segment between their germline ends measures 9 bases. The CDR3 runs 14 amino acids, cysteine and phenylalanine included. The only DNA kept is the CDR3, 42 bases in frame from the first base. CDR1 and CDR2, looked up from the germline V gene, are SGHTA and FQGTGA. The time point label, as the study defines it: week 23, last vaccination. Each vaccine dose, consisting of 300 ug of a 20-mer mutant IDH1 peptide in Montanide, was administered subcutaneously with topical imiquimod. Donors had newly diagnosed WHO grade 3 or 4 IDH1-mutant astrocytomas with loss of nuclear ATRX. The samples were drawn from NOA16, a multicentre, single-arm, open-label phase I trial in Germany that tested a mutant IDH1 peptide vaccine in humans for the first time. Genomic DNA for TCRB sequencing was extracted from EDTA blood using the DNeasy Blood and Tissue Kit.

This chain joins TRBV7-3 to TRBJ1-2; no D gene is confidently identified. The source material was PBMCs, sampled from a glioma patient whose treatment included an IDH1 peptide vaccine. The source of this sequence is a woman in her thirties or forties with glioma. Some clones in this sample may be carry-over from other donors' samples. The CDR3 sequence is CASSLMENHYGYTF. In nucleotide form, the sequence is TGTGCCAGCAGCTTAATGGAAAACCACTATGGCTACACCTTC.